A selection of T cell receptor beta chains follows, all from one sample in a study of T-cell reconstitution after alpha-beta-depleted transplantation in children. TCRdb itself ran the PCR reads through MiXCR, one entry per CDR3 protein. The sample includes about 200,000 distinct CDR3 sequences, roughly a sixth seen only once; the top ten take roughly two fifths. Sequences were derived from PBMCs, mostly from graft donor cells, sampled 360 days after TCRalphabeta/CD19-depleted stem cell transplant. The receptor source for this set is a male patient under 10 years old who had a stem cell transplant for acute lymphoblastic leukemia, so the T cells may come from the graft donor. The CDR3 runs from the conserved cysteine through the conserved F or W. A D gene is named only where the DNA matches it firmly.

D: NA
J: TRBJ2-3
V: TRBV5-5
CDR3: CASSFGAGITDTQYF

D: TRBD1
J: TRBJ1-2
V: TRBV5-1
CDR3: CASSSLTGGGSLGYGYTF

D: TRBD1
J: TRBJ1-2
V: TRBV7-1
CDR3: CASSSVRGPGFTF

D: TRBD1
J: TRBJ1-4
V: TRBV7-6
CDR3: CASSLGTGPNEKLFF

D: TRBD1
J: TRBJ2-7
V: TRBV7-2
CDR3: CASSPVATGGYEQYF

D: NA
J: TRBJ1-2
V: TRBV4-1
CDR3: CASSPAGPGYGYTF

D: NA
J: TRBJ2-1
V: TRBV4-3
CDR3: CASSQDWPRRVTRSNEQFF

D: TRBD2
J: TRBJ2-2
V: TRBV15
CDR3: CATSRDRLAGPGELFF

D: TRBD1
J: TRBJ2-7
V: TRBV7-2
CDR3: CASSLEQGLGEQYF

D: NA
J: TRBJ1-5
V: TRBV5-1
CDR3: CASSNEGGGQPQHF

D: NA
J: TRBJ1-5
V: TRBV20-1
CDR3: CSASEGAAQPQHF

D: TRBD1
J: TRBJ2-3
V: TRBV6-5
CDR3: CASSYQRQGFADTQYF

D: NA
J: TRBJ1-1
V: TRBV5-6
CDR3: CASSLVSASQAFF

D: TRBD1
J: TRBJ1-2
V: TRBV12-3/TRBV12-4
CDR3: CASSLAGGANGYTF

D: TRBD1
J: TRBJ2-5
V: TRBV5-1
CDR3: CASSWTGARWETQYF

D: TRBD2
J: TRBJ2-5
V: TRBV7-2
CDR3: CASSLLALAGEETQYF

D: TRBD1
J: TRBJ2-7
V: TRBV12-3/TRBV12-4
CDR3: CASSSRDRGHEQYF

D: NA
J: TRBJ2-7
V: TRBV5-1
CDR3: CASSAFRDKDYEQYF

D: TRBD1
J: TRBJ2-5
V: TRBV18
CDR3: CASSPPDRQETQYF

D: NA
J: TRBJ2-3
V: TRBV5-1
CDR3: CASSSLARGAITDTQYF

D: TRBD2
J: TRBJ2-4
V: TRBV4-2
CDR3: CASSQDSAGVGNIQYF

D: NA
J: TRBJ2-1
V: TRBV28
CDR3: CASSFRGYGGVYNEQFF

D: NA
J: TRBJ2-1
V: TRBV28
CDR3: CASSQLVRSYNEQFF

D: NA
J: TRBJ2-5
V: TRBV12-3/TRBV12-4
CDR3: CASRRGFETQYF

D: NA
J: TRBJ1-2
V: TRBV7-9
CDR3: CASSFETPYGYTF

D: TRBD2
J: TRBJ2-3
V: TRBV9
CDR3: CASSDLWTSGGYTDTQYF

D: NA
J: TRBJ2-7
V: TRBV15
CDR3: CATSRDRTYEQYF

D: NA
J: TRBJ2-3
V: TRBV5-5
CDR3: CASSLGWKASRDTQYF

D: NA
J: TRBJ2-1
V: TRBV19
CDR3: CASSVSGGVHNEQFF

D: TRBD2
J: TRBJ2-5
V: TRBV7-3
CDR3: CASSLSGGSQETQYF

D: TRBD1
J: TRBJ2-4
V: TRBV12-3/TRBV12-4
CDR3: CASSPPIQGAGNIQYF

D: NA
J: TRBJ2-1
V: TRBV11-2
CDR3: CASSPTSSSYNEQFF

D: NA
J: TRBJ1-2
V: TRBV27
CDR3: CASSPGGRDYGYTF

D: TRBD2
J: TRBJ2-5
V: TRBV28
CDR3: CASSPIRLAGTQETQYF

D: NA
J: TRBJ2-2
V: TRBV12-3/TRBV12-4
CDR3: CASSLIAKSGELFF

D: NA
J: TRBJ2-3
V: TRBV20-1
CDR3: CSAPRGSDTQYF

D: TRBD2
J: TRBJ2-1
V: TRBV4-3
CDR3: CASSQESGSGSYNEQFF

D: TRBD2
J: TRBJ2-1
V: TRBV11-2
CDR3: CASSLGPRLAGIYNEQFF

D: TRBD2
J: TRBJ2-2
V: TRBV5-5
CDR3: CASSLAGLADHTGELFF

D: TRBD1
J: TRBJ2-2
V: TRBV12-5
CDR3: CASGLVHRGHAGELFF

D: NA
J: TRBJ2-1
V: TRBV29-1
CDR3: CSARVGAEQFF

D: TRBD2
J: TRBJ2-7
V: TRBV11-2
CDR3: CASSTRRTSGSPPQTYEQYF

D: TRBD1
J: TRBJ2-3
V: TRBV12-3/TRBV12-4
CDR3: CASSHRQGSEDTQYF

D: TRBD1
J: TRBJ2-4
V: TRBV4-2
CDR3: CASSQDLGVGQLAKNIQYF

D: TRBD2
J: TRBJ2-3
V: TRBV7-2
CDR3: CASSSARGGQYF

D: NA
J: TRBJ1-1
V: TRBV29-1
CDR3: CSGTGKNTEAFF

D: NA
J: TRBJ2-2
V: TRBV7-9
CDR3: CASSPSTSSGTGELFF

D: TRBD2
J: TRBJ2-3
V: TRBV11-2
CDR3: CASSPTGGLAVQDDTDTQYF

D: NA
J: TRBJ2-3
V: TRBV5-1
CDR3: CASSLEKGDTDTQYF

D: NA
J: TRBJ1-5
V: TRBV7-8
CDR3: CASSLVAGPRVSQPQHF